This record covers a single TCR beta chain. The sample comes from a study of shared clonotypes between healthy human individuals. Germline-derived CDR1 and CDR2 are SGHAT and FQNNGV. After removal of 2 bases from V and 0 bases from J, the junction contained 12 bases not matched to a gene. The CDR3 sequence is 19 residues long. Produced via immunoSEQ multiplex PCR; TCRdb's table is partial and in-frame only. Of more than 2,000,000 clones detected, approximately 94% appear once; the ten largest clones hold roughly 0.13%. J is TRBJ2-4 and V is TRBV11-2; the match to TRBD1 covers 8 bases. The sample taken for sequencing was naive CD4+ T cells sorted from blood. Indicated subset: CD45RA+ positively selected. The TCR sequence derives from a man aged 18 to 30 in good health. CDR3 DNA sequence: TGTGCCAGCAGCTTATTTATGGGGTCGGGGACAGGAGCCAAAAACATTCAGTACTTC. This gives the protein CASSLFMGSGTGAKNIQYF.